This TCR beta chain stems from a study of T-cell reconstitution after alpha-beta-depleted transplantation in children. Points from the study as a whole: Alpha-beta T cells present about two months after transplant were reported to originate from several hundred expanded graft clones. From surviving recipient T cells and thymic progenitors came the high day-60 TCRbeta diversity observed in some patients. T-cell counts and diversity at one year following transplant were attributed mainly to newly produced T cells.

As for this clonotype: Antigen: not known. An end of the junction differs from the germline gene, which may be a read error.

Unique molecular identifiers were used in preparing the TCRbeta library. Each CDR3 protein gets one entry after TCRdb re-called the PCR reads with MiXCR. Counted here are over 150,000 distinct CDR3 sequences, approximately 7% occurring once; the ten biggest clones make up 5.5%. From germline, CDR1 is SGHVS and CDR2 FNYEAQ. This CDR3 is built from 14 residues. The receptor was isolated from a boy under 10 years old with acute lymphoblastic leukemia, due to receive a stem cell transplant. This rearrangement joins TRBV7-6 to TRBJ2-5; D call uncertain. The sequences come from PBMCs, collected before TCRalphabeta/CD19-depleted stem cell transplant. This CDR3 is CASSGNSYQETQYF. CDR3 coding DNA: TGTGCCAGCAGCGGGAACTCCTACCAGGAGACCCAGTACTTC.